This T cell receptor (beta chain) originates from a study of beta chain features in type 1 diabetes. Study observations and caveats: In every one of the four CD4+ subsets, TCRB CDR3s were moderately but significantly shorter in Type 1 diabetes patients. Relative to healthy donors, patients appeared to have naive, central memory and Treg TCRB repertoires that were more similar. cDNA-based reads could over-represent cells with high TCR expression.

The entirety of the isolated RNA underwent reverse transcription, so expressed TCRB transcripts were sequenced. About 3.6 million reads per sample on average were obtained from naive, central memory and regulatory T cell samples. Measured with immunoSEQ multiplex PCR; TCRdb has only the in-frame clones, and not every one. The repertoire holds 350,000 to 450,000 clones, with roughly an eighth as singletons. Of note for this clone: Antigen specificity is unknown.

The receptor comes from a woman aged 18-35 years with type 1 diabetes. Specimen: naive CD4+ T cells from blood.

The CDR3 sequence is CAISELDPGELFF. The DNA for the CDR3 is TGTGCCATCAGTGAGTTAGATCCCGGGGAGCTGTTTTTT. The rearrangement joins TRBV10-3 to TRBJ2-2; D is uncertain. Germline V gene sequence: CDR1 ENHRY, CDR2 SYGVKD. Between the trimmed V and J ends, which lost 1 base and 6 bases, there was a span of 6 bases. The CDR3 is 13 amino acids.